The entry below gives a single TCR beta chain sequence along with its context. Antigen: not known. This sample is drawn from a study of Ad26.COV2.S vaccination and SARS-CoV-2 variants. The study, taken as a whole, reports: The breadth of spike-specific CD8+ and CD4+ T cell responses after vaccination was reportedly substantial.

Specified treatment: around 19 received Ad26.COV2.S at low or high dose, single or two shots; roughly five received placebo; per-sample allocation not given. Each sample was drawn 63 days after the first injection (of vaccine or placebo). This Boston cohort included adults aged 18-55 years. V dropped 0 bases and J dropped 8 bases, with 11 bases sitting between them. Per the germline V gene, CDR1 is MNHEY and CDR2 is SMNVEV (reference sequence). The CDR3 contains 14 residues. Sequencing was performed with immunoSEQ multiplex PCR; in TCRdb, only in-frame clones are kept and a portion is missing. The top ten clones hold less than 3% of a sample with 200,000 to 300,000 clones, around nine tenths of them seen once.

This receptor was taken from a person between 18 and 65 years old who received the Ad26.COV2.S COVID-19 vaccine or a placebo. V and J are TRBV27 and TRBJ1-5, with unresolved D. Sequencing used peripheral blood, obtained in a trial of Ad26.COV2.S vaccine versus placebo. CDR3 in DNA: TGTGCCAGCAGTTTATCGGCCGGCTGGGAGCCCCAGCATTTT. It codes for CASSLSAGWEPQHF.